One sample yielded the 24 T cell receptor beta chains listed below, sequenced in a study of T-cell reconstitution after alpha-beta-depleted transplantation in children. The authors prepared the TCRbeta library with unique molecular identifiers. TCRdb re-derived calls from the PCR reads in MiXCR, one entry per CDR3 protein. Of some 550,000 distinct CDR3 sequences listed, roughly 23% are singletons. The sample in question was PBMCs, mostly from graft donor cells, obtained 360 days after TCRalphabeta/CD19-depleted stem cell transplant. Receptor source: a boy less than two years old who had a stem cell transplant for acute myeloid leukemia, so the T cells may come from the graft donor.

As for this clonotype: One end of the junction fails to match germline, which may point to a read error. J is TRBJ2-7 and V is TRBV7-9, with 8 nucleotides matching TRBD1. The CDR3 length is 13 residues. Germline assignment: CDR1 SEHNR and CDR2 FQNEAQ (reference sequence). The CDR3 sequence is CASSMQWTGFSVF. The CDR3 DNA sequence: TGTGCCAGCAGCATGCAATGGACAGGGTTTTCAGTTTTC. Looking up the rest from reference TRBV7-9 and TRBJ2-7 gives the full variable domain: DTGVSQNPRHKITKRGQNVTFRCDPISEHNRLYWYRQTLGQGPEFLTYFQNEAQLEKSRLLSDRFSAERPKGSFSTLEIQRTEQGDSAMYLCASSMQWTGFSVFGPGTRLTVT.

This clonotype has at least ten counts. The rearrangement joins TRBV5-8 to TRBJ2-1; TRBD1 or TRBD2 may be the D gene (6 bases each). The CDR3 spans 18 residues. Germline V gene sequence: CDR1 SGHTS, CDR2 YDEGEE. V lost 0 bases, J lost 2 bases, and 18 bases lay in between. Written as DNA, the CDR3 is TGTGCCAGCAGCTTGGTGCCCCGGGACACGGGAGCCTACAATGAGCAGTTCTTC. Its translation is CASSLVPRDTGAYNEQFF.

This clonotype was observed many times. V and J are TRBV5-5 and TRBJ2-1; weak D call: TRBD1 (7 bases). The germline V and J ends were trimmed by 2 bases and 5 bases, with 17 bases remaining between them. The CDR3 runs to 16 residues. CDR1 and CDR2 from the germline V gene are SGHKS and YYEKEE (reference sequence). CDR3 DNA: TGTGCCAGCAGCTTCTACAGGGGAGGAGGTAACAATGAGCAGTTCTTC. Residues: CASSFYRGGGNNEQFF. Together with reference TRBV5-5 and TRBJ2-1, the CDR3 gives the full variable domain: DAGVTQSPTHLIKTRGQQVTLRCSPISGHKSVSWYQQVLGQGPQFIFQYYEKEERGRGNFPDRFSARQFPNYSSELNVNALLLGDSALYLCASSFYRGGGNNEQFFGPGTRLTVL.

This clonotype was counted many times. The V call is TRBV11-2, the J call TRBJ2-7, with 11 bases matching TRBD2. The trim removed 2 bases at V and 1 base at J, leaving 7 bases unmatched. CDR3 length: 17 residues. Germline V gives CDR1 SGHAT, CDR2 FQNNGV. The CDR3, as DNA: TGTGCCAGCAGCTTAATCGGACTAGCGGGTGGATCCTACGAGCAGTACGTC. It encodes CASSLIGLAGGSYEQYV.

This clonotype was counted a few times. The J gene is TRBJ2-3, the V gene TRBV20-1; 11 bases line up with TRBD2. Trimming took 3 bases from V and 0 from J; bases not matched to a gene: 5. This CDR3 region has 16 residues. The germline CDR1 and CDR2 sequences are DFQATT and SNEGSKA (reference sequence). CDR3 sequence: CSARPSGGPSTDTQYF. The CDR3 nucleotides read TGCAGTGCTAGGCCTAGCGGGGGGCCAAGCACAGATACGCAGTATTTT.

The rearrangement links TRBV5-6 to TRBJ2-5; D is undetermined. Germline CDR1 and CDR2: SGHDT and YYEEEE. The CDR3 extends over 15 amino acids. Between the trimmed V and J ends, which lost 3 bases and 4 bases, there was a span of 16 bases. The CDR3 bases are TGTGCCAGCAGCTCGACCGGGCTGGACCCAGAGACCCAGTACTTC. Translated: CASSSTGLDPETQYF. Supplemented by reference TRBV5-6 and TRBJ2-5, the full variable domain reads DAGVTQSPTHLIKTRGQQVTLRCSPKSGHDTVSWYQQALGQGPQFIFQYYEEEERQRGNFPDRFSGHQFPNYSSELNVNALLLGDSALYLCASSSTGLDPETQYFGPGTRLLVL.

This clonotype was seen many times. This rearrangement joins TRBV6-6 to TRBJ2-4; tentatively, D is TRBD1 or TRBD2 (5 bases each). Per germline, CDR1 MNHNY and CDR2 SVGAGI (reference sequence). V was clipped by 0 bases and J by 9 bases, with 9 bases between them. The CDR3 has 13 amino acids. This CDR3 reads CASSYSGDTIQYF. The CDR3 region has the DNA TGTGCCAGCAGTTACTCGGGGGATACCATTCAGTACTTC.

This clonotype was recorded many times. In nucleotides, the CDR3 is TGTGCCAGCAGCTTGGGACAGGGATCTTCCTACGAGCAGTACTTC. The encoded protein is CASSLGQGSSYEQYF. J is TRBJ2-7 and V is TRBV11-1, with TRBD1 matching 9 bases. The CDR3 length is 15 residues. The J segment lost 1 base and the V segment lost 3 bases, leaving 4 bases of the junction unmatched. Germline values: CDR1 SGHAT, CDR2 FQDESV (reference sequence).

This clonotype was found many times. This sequence joins TRBV4-1 and TRBJ1-1, with D uncertain. Germline loops: CDR1 MGHRA, CDR2 YSYEKL. The CDR3 sequence is 12 residues long. Deletions cut 1 base from V and 10 bases from J, with 10 bases between. The DNA for the CDR3 is TGCGCCAGCAGCCAAGTTCGGGGTCCAGCTTTCTTT. It encodes CASSQVRGPAFF.

This chain links TRBV7-9 with TRBJ1-1; D call uncertain. This CDR3 has 13 amino acids. Germline V gene lookup returns CDR1 SEHNR and CDR2 FQNEAQ (reference sequence). Trimming shortened V by 5 bases and J by 6 bases, and 13 bases separated the two germline ends. CDR3 sequence reads: CASSPVVTPEAFF. The CDR3 DNA reads as TGTGCCAGCAGCCCCGTGGTGACCCCTGAAGCTTTCTTT.

This clonotype was seen many times. The V call is TRBV20-1, the J call TRBJ2-3; the D gene is possibly TRBD2 (6 bases). This CDR3 is built from 14 residues. Germline V gives CDR1 DFQATT, CDR2 SNEGSKA (reference sequence). V was pared by 5 bases and J by 1 base, with 13 bases between. The CDR3 protein is CSAGNIAGTDTQYF. The CDR3 DNA reads TGCAGTGCTGGGAACATAGCGGGCACAGATACGCAGTATTTT.

This sequence joins TRBV20-1 and TRBJ1-5, with a weak D call TRBD1 (6 bases). Germline CDR1 and CDR2: DFQATT and SNEGSKA (reference sequence). The CDR3 length is 16 residues. Trimming removed 5 bases at V and 4 bases at J, with 21 bases between. Here the CDR3 reads CSARRRGREGNQPQHF. DNA of the CDR3: TGCAGTGCTCGCCGCCGGGGGCGAGAAGGGAATCAGCCCCAGCATTTT.

This clonotype was recorded many times. V is TRBV4-1 and J is TRBJ2-1; D not certain. Trimming removed 0 bases at V and 4 bases at J, with 10 bases between. The CDR3 is 15 amino acids. Germline CDR1 and CDR2: MGHRA and YSYEKL. Written as DNA, the CDR3 is TGCGCCAGCAGCCAAGATAGCAGTCCGTACAATGAGCAGTTCTTC. It is translated as CASSQDSSPYNEQFF.

Many counts were recorded for this clonotype. This chain connects TRBV29-1 to TRBJ2-2; D is perhaps TRBD1 (5 bases). Trimming shortened V by 1 base and J by 5 bases, and 11 bases separated the two germline ends. CDR1 and CDR2 from the germline V gene are SQVTM and ANQGSEA. This CDR3 has 14 amino acids. The CDR3 sequence is CSVEGNQGTGELFF. In nucleotides, the CDR3 is TGCAGCGTTGAAGGAAATCAGGGTACCGGGGAGCTGTTTTTT.

This rearrangement joins TRBV2 to TRBJ1-6; TRBD1 might be the D (5 bases). The CDR3 spans 17 residues. V was cut by 5 bases and J by 7 bases, with 21 bases left in between. CDR1 and CDR2 (germline): SNHLY, FYNNEI. The CDR3 reads CASSQRGDYNGNSPLHF. Here the CDR3 DNA reads TGTGCCAGCAGTCAGAGGGGAGACTACAACGGGAATTCACCCCTCCACTTT.

This clonotype was counted a few times. The rearrangement links TRBV7-7 to TRBJ2-3; TRBD2 matches at 12 bases. V was clipped by 5 bases and J by 6 bases; unmatched bases: 3. This CDR3 comprises 14 residues. Germline V gene lookup returns CDR1 SSHAT and CDR2 FNYEAQ (reference sequence). The CDR3 loop reads CASSTTSGGDTQYF. The CDR3, as DNA: TGTGCCAGCAGCACTACTAGCGGGGGGGATACGCAGTATTTT.

This clonotype was counted many times. This chain uses TRBV29-1 with TRBJ2-3, with 7 bases identical to TRBD1. The trim removed 1 base at V and 0 bases at J, leaving 7 bases unmatched. The CDR3 sequence is 16 residues long. Germline CDR1 and CDR2: SQVTM and ANQGSEA. The chain's CDR3 is CSVEGDRESSTDTQYF. The CDR3 DNA sequence: TGCAGCGTTGAAGGAGACAGGGAGTCCAGCACAGATACGCAGTATTTT.

This clonotype was seen many times. The V gene is TRBV29-1, the J gene TRBJ2-7, with TRBD2 as a possible D gene (6 bases). V was clipped by 6 bases and J by 5 bases, with 20 bases between them. CDR3 length equals 14 residues. Germline V lookup: CDR1 SQVTM, CDR2 ANQGSEA. CDR3: CSVSWAGRNNEQYF. The CDR3 nucleotides read TGCAGCGTCTCGTGGGCGGGGAGGAACAACGAGCAGTACTTC.

The chain recombines TRBV4-3 with TRBJ2-1; 14 bases are a match to TRBD2. The J segment lost 7 bases and the V segment lost 0 bases, leaving 8 bases of the junction unmatched. The germline gives CDR1 LGHNA, CDR2 YSLEER. This CDR3 comprises 18 residues. CDR3 DNA sequence: TGCGCCAGCAGCCAAGAGAGTTTACGGACTAGCGGGGGGAATGAGCAGTTCTTC. Its translation: CASSQESLRTSGGNEQFF.

This chain joins TRBV20-1 and TRBJ2-7, with 7 bases fitting TRBD1. Germline trimming cut 5 bases from V and 3 bases from J; bases unmatched to any gene: 13. Germline-derived CDR1 and CDR2 are DFQATT and SNEGSKA (reference sequence). The CDR3 spans 15 residues. The CDR3 DNA sequence: TGCAGTGCTGCCCCAGTTGGACAGGAAGACTACGAGCAGTACGTC. Protein product: CSAAPVGQEDYEQYV.

The CDR3: CASSAQTGLSNQPQHF. As DNA, the CDR3 is TGTGCCAGCAGTGCCCAGACAGGGTTAAGTAATCAGCCCCAGCATTTT. This chain uses TRBV2 with TRBJ1-5, with TRBD1 matching 7 bases. The CDR3 is 16 amino acids. In germline, CDR1 is SNHLY, CDR2 FYNNEI. V shed 4 bases, J shed 4 bases, and the junction held 10 bases outside the gene matches.

As concerns this clonotype: One end of the junction does not line up with germline, which may come from a read error. The chain employs TRBV20-1 and TRBJ1-2; no clear D. Germline V gene data show CDR1 as DFQATT and CDR2 as SNEGSKA (reference sequence). The CDR3 has 16 amino acids. The CDR3: CSARPGPPASFYGYTF. The DNA of the CDR3 is TGCAGCGCTAGACCTGGCCCACCAGCTTCCTTTTATGGCTACACCTTC.

This clonotype appeared many times. This chain uses TRBV7-9 with TRBJ1-2; a possible D gene is TRBD1 (6 bases). V gave up 5 bases and J gave up 6 bases, with 10 bases separating them. CDR1 SEHNR and CDR2 FQNEAQ come from the germline V gene (reference sequence). This CDR3 has 12 residues. CDR3 coding DNA: TGTGCCAGCAGCGAAGGGGGGCATGGCTACACCTTC. Translating gives CASSEGGHGYTF.

This rearrangement joins TRBV12-3 or TRBV12-4 to TRBJ2-3; unclear D gene. The CDR3 consists of 15 residues. With 6 bases removed from V and 1 base from J, the gap between germline ends came to 14 bases. The DNA for the CDR3 is TGTGCCAGCAGCCGCGGCTTCGGCCGCACAGATACGCAGTATTTT. Translated, it gives CASSRGFGRTDTQYF.